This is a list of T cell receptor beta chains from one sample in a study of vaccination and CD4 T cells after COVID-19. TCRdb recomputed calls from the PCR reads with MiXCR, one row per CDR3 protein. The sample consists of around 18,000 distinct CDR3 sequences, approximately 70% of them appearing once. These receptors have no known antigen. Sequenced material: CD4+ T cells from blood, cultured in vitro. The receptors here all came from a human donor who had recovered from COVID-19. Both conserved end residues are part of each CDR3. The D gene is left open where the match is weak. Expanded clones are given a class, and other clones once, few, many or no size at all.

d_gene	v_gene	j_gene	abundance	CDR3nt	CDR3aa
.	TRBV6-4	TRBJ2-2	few	TGTGCCAGCAGTGAGGACTACTCGAACACCGGGGAGCTGTTTTTT	CASSEDYSNTGELFF
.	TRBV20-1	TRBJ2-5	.	TGCAGTGCTAGAGATCCCTTTGGCAGGTCTGTTCAAGAGACCCAGTACTTC	CSARDPFGRSVQETQYF
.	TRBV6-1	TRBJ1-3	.	TGTGCCAGCAGTCCCGATGTTGGGGGAGGGAGAAACACCATATATTTT	CASSPDVGGGRNTIYF
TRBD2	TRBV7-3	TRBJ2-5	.	TGTGCCAGCAGCTTAACCGGGGGGGAGACCCAGTACTTC	CASSLTGGETQYF
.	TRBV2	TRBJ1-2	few	TGTGCCAGCAGCCCCTGGCGGGACTATGGCTACACCTTC	CASSPWRDYGYTF
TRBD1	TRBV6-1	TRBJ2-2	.	TGTGCCAGCAGCCGAGTACAGGGGACGGCCGGGGAGCTGTTTTTT	CASSRVQGTAGELFF
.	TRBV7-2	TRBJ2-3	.	TGTGCCAGCAGCTTAGGAAGGGCCCCAGATACGCAGTATTTT	CASSLGRAPDTQYF
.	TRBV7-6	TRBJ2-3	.	TGTGCCAGCAGCTACCGGGCCTGGACAGATACGCAGTATTTT	CASSYRAWTDTQYF
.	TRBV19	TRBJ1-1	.	TGTGCCAGTAGTCCCTGGGACGGTGGTAGCACTGAAGCTTTCTTT	CASSPWDGGSTEAFF
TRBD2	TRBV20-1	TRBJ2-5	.	TGCAGTGCTATGGGACTAGCGGGAGCTGAAGAGACCCAGTACTTC	CSAMGLAGAEETQYF
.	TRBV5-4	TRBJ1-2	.	TGTGCCAGCAGCTTGGGTACGAATAACTATGGCTACACCTTC	CASSLGTNNYGYTF
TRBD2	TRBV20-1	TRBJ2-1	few	TGCAGTGCCCACTCGTCGACTAGCGCGAATTACAATGAGCAGTTCTTC	CSAHSSTSANYNEQFF
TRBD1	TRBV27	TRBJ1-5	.	TGTGCCAGCAGCCTATTGTGGGACAGGGGTGGACAGCCCCAGCATTTT	CASSLLWDRGGQPQHF
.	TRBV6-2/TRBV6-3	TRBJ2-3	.	TGTGCCAGCAGTCGGCGGGGCCCCACAGATACGCAGTATTTT	CASSRRGPTDTQYF
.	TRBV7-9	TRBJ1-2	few	TGTGCCAGCAGCTTAGAAGGGCAGGGTGACGGCTACACCTTC	CASSLEGQGDGYTF
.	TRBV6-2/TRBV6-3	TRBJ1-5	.	TGTGCCAGCACAAGAGGGGGGGCGAGAAGCAATCAGCCCCAGCATTTT	CASTRGGARSNQPQHF
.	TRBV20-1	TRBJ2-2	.	TGCAGTGCTCCCCGGCAGGGGACCGGGGAGCTGTTTTTT	CSAPRQGTGELFF
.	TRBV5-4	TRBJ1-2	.	TGTGCCAGCAGCTTGTGGGGGCCAGGGGGCTACACCTTC	CASSLWGPGGYTF
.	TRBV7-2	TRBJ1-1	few	TGTGCCAGCAGCCGTTGGCAGGGGAGAACTGAAGCTTTCTTT	CASSRWQGRTEAFF
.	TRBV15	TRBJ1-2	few	TGTGCCACCAGCGTTCTTGGCGCTTCCTATGGCTACACCTTC	CATSVLGASYGYTF
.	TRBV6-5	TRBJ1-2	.	TGTGCCAGCAGTTACTCAGGGGGGCACTATGGCTACACCTTC	CASSYSGGHYGYTF
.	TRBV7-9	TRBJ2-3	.	TGTGCCAGCAGCTTAGCGGTGACGGATACGCAGTATTTT	CASSLAVTDTQYF
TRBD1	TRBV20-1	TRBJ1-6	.	TGCAGTGCTAGCTGGACAGGGAGTGATTCACCCCTCCACTTT	CSASWTGSDSPLHF
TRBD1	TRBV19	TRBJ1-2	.	TGTGCCAGTAGTATTGGACAGGTCGCGAACTATGGCTACACCTTC	CASSIGQVANYGYTF
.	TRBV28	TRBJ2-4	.	TGTGCCAGCAGCTTACTGGGAGACTCAAAAAACATTCAGTACTTC	CASSLLGDSKNIQYF
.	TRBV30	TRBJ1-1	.	TGTGCCTGGAGGATGATGGGGGACACTGAAGCTTTCTTT	CAWRMMGDTEAFF
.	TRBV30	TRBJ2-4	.	TGTGCCTGGAAAGGGGGAGCCAAAAACATTCAGTACTTC	CAWKGGAKNIQYF
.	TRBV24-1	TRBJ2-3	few	TGTGCCACCAGTGAGGACCGGACGGAGAGAGATACGCAGTATTTT	CATSEDRTERDTQYF
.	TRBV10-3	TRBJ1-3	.	TGTGCCATCAGTGATCGACCAGCCCGAAACACCATATATTTT	CAISDRPARNTIYF
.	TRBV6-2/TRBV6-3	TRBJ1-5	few	TGTGCCAGCAGATTGGACAGTAATCAGCCCCAGCATTTT	CASRLDSNQPQHF
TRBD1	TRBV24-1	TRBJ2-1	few	TGTGCCACCAGTAATACACAGGGGACCCCGTTGGTTGAGCAGTTCTTC	CATSNTQGTPLVEQFF
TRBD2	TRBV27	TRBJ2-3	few	TGTGCCAGCAGTTTATTCCCTAGCGGGGTAAGGACAGATACGCAGTATTTT	CASSLFPSGVRTDTQYF
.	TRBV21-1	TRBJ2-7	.	TGTGCCAGCAGCACCCTAGCGGGAGGCTACGAGCAGTACTTC	CASSTLAGGYEQYF
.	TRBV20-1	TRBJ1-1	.	TGCAGTGCTACTCTCAGCCCTATGAACACTGAAGCTTTCTTT	CSATLSPMNTEAFF
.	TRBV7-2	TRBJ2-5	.	TGTGCCAGCAGCTCAGGTAGCCGGCAAGAGACCCAGTACTTC	CASSSGSRQETQYF
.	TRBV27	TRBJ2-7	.	TGTGCCAGCAGTCTCCGGCCGGGGAGCTCCTACGAGCAGTACTTC	CASSLRPGSSYEQYF
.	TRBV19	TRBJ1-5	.	TGTGCCAGTAGCCATCTAGGGGAGTCTCAGCCCCAGCATTTT	CASSHLGESQPQHF
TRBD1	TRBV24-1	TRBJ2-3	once	TGTGCCACCAGTGAATCAGGGGGCGTAGATACGCAGTATTTT	CATSESGGVDTQYF
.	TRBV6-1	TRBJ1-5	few	TGTGCCAGCAGTGAGGGGTTACAGAGACAGCCCCAGCATTTT	CASSEGLQRQPQHF
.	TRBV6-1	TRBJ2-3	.	TGTGCCAGCAGTGGGCAGGTACACACAGATACGCAGTATTTT	CASSGQVHTDTQYF
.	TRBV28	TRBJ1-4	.	TGTGCCAGCAGCGCCCGTGGGGGTAATAATGAAAAACTGTTTTTT	CASSARGGNNEKLFF
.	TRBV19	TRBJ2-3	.	TGTGCCAGTACCAACCCGAACAGGCCTTCTACGCAGTATTTT	CASTNPNRPSTQYF
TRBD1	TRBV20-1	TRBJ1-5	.	TGCAGTGCTAGCCCCTGGACAGGAAATCAGCCCCAGCATTTT	CSASPWTGNQPQHF
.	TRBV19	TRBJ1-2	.	TGTGCCAGTGCAGCCATTGCGGGGGGCTACACCTTC	CASAAIAGGYTF
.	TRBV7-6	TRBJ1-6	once	TGTGCCAGCAGCTTAGTAACAGGAGAATCACCCCTCCACTTT	CASSLVTGESPLHF
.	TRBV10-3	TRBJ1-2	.	TGTGCCATCAGTGAAACTAACTATGGCTACACCTTC	CAISETNYGYTF
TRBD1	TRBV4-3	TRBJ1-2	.	TGCGCCAGCAGCCAAGATTCGGACAGGGTTGGTGGCTACACCTTC	CASSQDSDRVGGYTF
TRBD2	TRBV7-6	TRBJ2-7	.	TGTGCCAGCAGTCATCGACTAGCGGGAGGGCCCGTGGCCTACGAGCAGTACTTC	CASSHRLAGGPVAYEQYF
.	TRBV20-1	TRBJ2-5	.	TGCAGTGCTAGAGCCGAATGGGTACAGCGAGGGGACCAAGAGACCCAGTACTTC	CSARAEWVQRGDQETQYF
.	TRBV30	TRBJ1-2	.	TGTGCCTCCAACTATGGCTACACCTTC	CASNYGYTF
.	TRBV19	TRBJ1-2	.	TGTGCCAGTAGTATACCCGGTTGGGGGCTCCATGGCTACACCTTC	CASSIPGWGLHGYTF
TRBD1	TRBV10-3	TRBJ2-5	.	TGTGCCATCAGCTCCGGGACAGGCGCCGCTCAAGAGACCCAGTACTTC	CAISSGTGAAQETQYF
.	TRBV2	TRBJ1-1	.	TGTGCCAGCCGTACAGCGGGGGACGTCGGTACTGAAGCTTTCTTT	CASRTAGDVGTEAFF
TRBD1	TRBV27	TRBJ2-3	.	TGTGCCAGCAGTTTATTTCCCACAGGGGAACGCACAGATACGCAGTATTTT	CASSLFPTGERTDTQYF
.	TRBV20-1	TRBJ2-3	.	TGCAGTGCAACGAAATTATCGGATACGCAGTATTTT	CSATKLSDTQYF